The sequence of this T cell receptor beta chain was determined in a study of T cells in Graves' hyperthyroidism and ophthalmopathy. RNA transcripts yielded amplified TCR beta CDR3 regions. First-round RT-PCR targeting the TCR CDR3 was performed with the HTBI primer set. TCRdb itself ran the multiplex PCR reads through MiXCR, one entry per CDR3 protein. The sample yields approximately 420,000 distinct CDR3 sequences, approximately 15% seen once. Uncontrolled infections, other autoimmune diseases, pregnancy or lactation led to exclusion of patients. Study outcomes and limitations: Among thyroid clonotypes expanded above 0.001, most also appeared in blood. From stable hyperthyroidism, ophthalmopathy was separated by a 13 V-J model.

This clonotype occurred many times. What it binds is unknown. V shed 3 bases and J 0 bases; nucleotides not matched to a gene: 3. The CDR3 is 15 amino acids. The sequenced material came from blood. The chain combines TRBV12-3 or TRBV12-4 with TRBJ2-3; 7 nucleotides match TRBD2. The TCR originated in a woman between 18 and 30 years old with Graves' hyperthyroidism. The CDR3 spells CASSLTSRSTDTQYF. The CDR3 nucleotides are TGTGCCAGCAGTTTGACTAGCAGGAGCACAGATACGCAGTATTTT.